One and the same sample provided the 20 T cell receptor beta chains below, sequenced in a study of T cell repertoires in cytomegalovirus infection. TCRdb re-called the reads through MiXCR, storing one row per CDR3 protein. The repertoire holds about a million distinct CDR3 sequences, 31% seen once, with over 12% in the top ten. Their recognized antigens are unknown. Here the sequenced sample was cultured CD8+ T cells from PBMCs, taken from culture after CMV antigen stimulation. These receptors all stem from a human donor in good health (CMV status not recorded). Some clones in this sample may be carry-over from other donors' samples.

The rearrangement links TRBV19 to TRBJ2-1; D may match TRBD1 or TRBD2 (5 bases each). Germline V gene lookup returns CDR1 LNHDA and CDR2 SQIVND (reference sequence). V was shortened by 8 bases and J by 9 bases, with 20 bases between the two germline ends. This CDR3 contains 14 residues. In nucleotides, the CDR3 is TGTGCCAGTGAAGGCAGTGGGGTGAGGGGTGAGCAGTTCTTC. It codes for CASEGSGVRGEQFF.

The sample holds a few counts of this clonotype. The V gene is TRBV18, the J gene TRBJ2-4; D is ambiguous. Trimming stripped 3 bases from V and 3 bases from J, with 15 bases between. This CDR3 is 16 amino acids long. The germline V gene encodes CDR1 KGHSH and CDR2 LQKENI. The CDR3 bases are TGTGCCAGCTCACCGGATAACAGCTTCCACAAAAACATTCAGTACTTC. Protein sequence: CASSPDNSFHKNIQYF.

The rearrangement links TRBV12-3 or TRBV12-4 to TRBJ2-1, with TRBD2 identical over 9 bases. The trim removed 3 bases at V and 0 bases at J, leaving 6 bases unmatched. This CDR3 has 17 amino acids. This CDR3 reads CASSFRAGGRSYNEQFF. The CDR3 DNA reads as TGTGCCAGCAGTTTTCGAGCGGGGGGCCGCTCCTACAATGAGCAGTTCTTC.

The CDR3 coding sequence is TGTGCCACCAGCAGGGGTGCGGGACAGCAAGAGACCCAGTACTTC. Residues: CATSRGAGQQETQYF. The rearrangement uses TRBV15 and TRBJ2-5; possible D gene TRBD1, 7 bases. V shed 3 bases and J shed 2 bases, with 13 bases lying between them. The CDR3 spans 15 residues. Per germline, CDR1 LNHNV and CDR2 YYDKDF (reference sequence).

This clonotype appeared a few times. The chain joins TRBV6-2 or TRBV6-3 to TRBJ2-1; D is possibly TRBD1 (5 bases). Germline CDR1 reads MNHEY; CDR2 reads SVGEGT. Trimming pared 4 bases from V and 5 bases from J, leaving 9 bases between. The CDR3 has 13 residues. CDR3 protein: CASSSGPNNEQFF. CDR3 sequence (DNA): TGTGCCAGCAGTTCAGGGCCTAACAATGAGCAGTTCTTC.

This chain uses TRBV2 with TRBJ1-5; unclear D gene. The CDR3 extends over 13 amino acids. V was clipped by 7 bases and J by 2 bases, with 9 bases between them. CDR1 SNHLY and CDR2 FYNNEI come from the germline V gene. CDR3: CASIPVGNQPQHF. In DNA, the CDR3 is TGTGCCAGCATCCCAGTAGGCAATCAGCCCCAGCATTTT.

V and J are TRBV29-1 and TRBJ2-2, with 7 bases that match TRBD1. This CDR3 region has 15 residues. Germline loops: CDR1 SQVTM, CDR2 ANQGSEA. With V trimmed by 4 bases and J by 2 bases, 7 bases remained unmatched. This chain's CDR3 is CSVAGTEINTGELFF. The CDR3 coding sequence is TGCAGCGTTGCCGGGACAGAGATTAACACCGGGGAGCTGTTTTTT.

CDR3 nucleotide sequence: TGTGCCAGCAGCCCCGGGACAGGGTCGACCTATGGCTACACCTTC. This codes for CASSPGTGSTYGYTF. This chain connects TRBV5-6 to TRBJ1-2, with TRBD1 identical over 9 bases. This CDR3 has 15 residues. The ends lost 4 bases at V and 4 bases at J; junction bases unmatched: 8. Germline V gene lookup returns CDR1 SGHDT and CDR2 YYEEEE.

This clonotype was counted ten times or more. The V call is TRBV7-8, the J call TRBJ2-1; TRBD1 or TRBD2 may be the D gene (5 bases each). The V gene lost 8 bases and the J gene lost 2 bases, with 22 bases spanning the gap. The CDR3 runs to 17 residues. The germline CDR1 and CDR2 sequences are SGHVS and FQNEAQ. CDR3 loop: CASGWDQRVRAYNEQFF. CDR3 nucleotides: TGTGCCAGCGGGTGGGACCAGCGAGTACGCGCCTACAATGAGCAGTTCTTC.

This clonotype was seen only a few times. The chain links TRBV7-9 to TRBJ1-1; 8 bases line up with TRBD1. This CDR3 comprises 17 residues. Germline trimming cut 0 bases from V and 6 bases from J; bases unmatched to any gene: 12. Germline V gene data show CDR1 as SEHNR and CDR2 as FQNEAQ (reference sequence). DNA for the CDR3: TGTGCCAGCAGCTTAGCCACAGGGGGTAGTAAGGGAGCTGAAGCTTTCTTT. Amino acids: CASSLATGGSKGAEAFF.

This clonotype was counted only a few times. This CDR3 is CASSPQGADGEQYF. In DNA form, the CDR3 reads TGCGCCAGCAGCCCCCAGGGGGCGGACGGGGAGCAGTACTTC. The genes are TRBV4-1 and TRBJ2-7; 8 bases match TRBD1. The CDR3 spans 14 residues. After removal of 4 bases from V and 7 bases from J, the junction contained 9 bases not matched to a gene. Germline V gives CDR1 MGHRA, CDR2 YSYEKL.

V and J are TRBV5-5 and TRBJ2-2, with D perhaps matching TRBD1 (5 bases). The CDR3 runs to 14 residues. Germline V gene lookup returns CDR1 SGHKS and CDR2 YYEKEE (reference sequence). Trimming took off 0 bases at V and 7 bases at J, with 10 bases between the two ends. The CDR3 protein is CASSLEGVGGELFF. The CDR3 DNA reads as TGTGCCAGCAGCTTGGAAGGGGTGGGCGGGGAGCTGTTTTTT.

This sequence joins TRBV7-2 and TRBJ1-5, with 9 bases aligning to TRBD1. With V trimmed by 5 bases and J by 7 bases, 6 bases remained unmatched. Germline V gene data show CDR1 as SGHTA and CDR2 as FQGNSA. The CDR3 is 14 residues long. CDR3 DNA sequence: TGTGCCAGCAGCCAAACAGGGGGCGGGCAGCCCCAGCATTTT. It yields the protein CASSQTGGGQPQHF.

The sample holds a few counts of this clonotype. V gene TRBV19 combines with J gene TRBJ2-1; D is ambiguous. The CDR3 has 14 amino acids. The V end was cut by 3 bases, the J end by 2 bases, with 8 bases between. The germline V gene has CDR1 LNHDA and CDR2 SQIVND (reference sequence). CDR3 in amino acids: CASSMQDAYNEQFF. CDR3 coding DNA: TGTGCCAGTAGTATGCAGGACGCCTACAATGAGCAGTTCTTC.

This clonotype was seen only a few times. J is TRBJ1-1 and V is TRBV14; D is unclear. CDR1 and CDR2 from the germline V gene are SGHDN and FVKESK. The CDR3 spans 14 residues. V shed 1 base and J shed 6 bases, with 12 bases lying between them. The CDR3 protein is CASSQGRAGAEAFF. CDR3 nucleotide sequence: TGTGCCAGCAGCCAAGGAAGGGCTGGTGCTGAAGCTTTCTTT.

V is TRBV6-2 or TRBV6-3 and J is TRBJ2-1; 7 positions match TRBD1. V gave up 0 bases and J gave up 0 bases; unmatched junction bases: 8. The CDR3 spans 18 residues. Germline V gives CDR1 MNHEY, CDR2 SVGEGT. The chain's CDR3 is CASSYSLTGTGSYNEQFF. Here the CDR3 DNA reads TGTGCCAGCAGTTACTCCCTGACAGGGACGGGCTCCTACAATGAGCAGTTCTTC.

The V call is TRBV5-6, the J call TRBJ1-1, with 7 nucleotides matching TRBD1. The V and J ends lost 3 bases and 5 bases, in that order; junction bases with no gene match: 7. The CDR3 contains 14 residues. Per germline, CDR1 SGHDT and CDR2 YYEEEE. The CDR3 here is CASSYDRVITEAFF. The CDR3 DNA reads as TGTGCCAGCAGCTACGACAGGGTGATTACTGAAGCTTTCTTT.

This clonotype has a count of ten or more. The V gene is TRBV27, the J gene TRBJ1-2, with TRBD1 identical over 10 bases. Germline lookup yields CDR1 MNHEY and CDR2 SMNVEV (reference sequence). CDR3 length equals 15 residues. V dropped 3 bases and J dropped 5; count of bases not matched to a gene: 6. For the CDR3, the DNA is TGTGCCAGCAGTTTCCTAGGACAGGGGGAATATGGCTACACCTTC. Translation: CASSFLGQGEYGYTF.

The chain links TRBV4-3 to TRBJ1-2; D not certain. The CDR3 extends over 13 amino acids. V lost 0 bases to trimming and J lost 4 bases, with 6 bases between them. Germline CDR1 reads LGHNA; CDR2 reads YSLEER. CDR3 coding DNA: TGCGCCAGCAGCCAAGATTGGTCCTATGGCTACACCTTC. It codes for CASSQDWSYGYTF.

The sample holds many counts of this clonotype. The chain couples TRBV7-6 to TRBJ1-1; 9 bases match TRBD1. V was clipped by 5 bases and J by 4 bases; unmatched bases: 8. Germline V gene sequence: CDR1 SGHVS, CDR2 FNYEAQ. The CDR3 consists of 15 residues. CDR3 residues: CASSETGTGSTEAFF. Written as DNA, the CDR3 is TGTGCCAGCAGCGAAACAGGGACAGGGTCCACTGAAGCTTTCTTT.